A single sample gave rise to the 2 T cell receptor beta chains below, sequenced in a study of PD-L1 blockade in urothelial cancer. Measured with immunoSEQ multiplex PCR; TCRdb has only the in-frame clones, and not every one. This table holds approximately 56,000 clones, 85% found once. Time point in this sample: pretreatment peripheral blood. This sample comprised PBMCs, obtained around atezolizumab (anti-PD-L1) treatment. The receptors were sampled from a man between 65 and 85 years old with urothelial cancer.

The chain employs TRBV5-1 and TRBJ2-2; 8 bases map to TRBD2. CDR1 is SGHRS, CDR2 YFSETQ, per germline. J was trimmed by 6 bases and V by 0 bases; bases with no gene match: 4. The CDR3 runs to 15 residues. In nucleotides, the CDR3 is TGCGCCAGCAGCTTGGCTCCAGCGGGAGCCGGGGAGCTGTTTTTT. Its translation is CASSLAPAGAGELFF.

The rearrangement joins TRBV5-1 to TRBJ2-7; 8 nucleotides agree with TRBD2. V gave up 3 bases and J gave up 3 bases; unmatched junction bases: 8. Germline V gene lookup returns CDR1 SGHRS and CDR2 YFSETQ. CDR3 size: 15 residues. CDR3 DNA: TGCGCCAGCAGCTGGACAGCGGGAGAACACTACGAGCAGTACTTC. Protein product: CASSWTAGEHYEQYF.